These 2 T cell receptor beta chains came from one sample sequenced in a study of blood T cells in healthy people across ages. The second PCR ran about 6 to 12 cycles with a sample-barcoded 5' primer and J-beta primers. TCRdb processed the 5' RACE reads anew with MiXCR; each CDR3 protein has one entry. The top ten hold 7.7% of the sample, which has 1.5 million to 2 million distinct CDR3 sequences, 25% to 30% seen once. The sequencing input was blood. These receptors were collected from a woman aged 25 to 39 in good health.

This clonotype was counted many times. The junction differs from germline at one of its ends, possibly a read error. The chain has TRBV5-1 and TRBJ2-7; D gene uncertain. CDR1 and CDR2 (germline): SGHRS, YFSETQ. The CDR3 spans 14 residues. CDR3 loop: CASSLGSASYEQYF. As DNA, the CDR3 is TGTGCCAGCAGCTTAGGGTCGGCCTCCTACGAGCAGTACTTC. The whole variable domain, filled in from reference TRBV5-1 and TRBJ2-7, reads KAGVTQTPRYLIKTRGQQVTLSCSPISGHRSVSWYQQTPGQGLQFLFEYFSETQRNKGNFPGRFSGRQFSNSRSEMNVSTLELGDSALYLCASSLGSASYEQYFGPGTRLTVT.

The V and J genes are TRBV20-1 and TRBJ1-1, with D possibly matching TRBD1 (5 bases). V lost 4 bases, J lost 3 bases, and 15 bases lay in between. Per the germline V gene, CDR1 is DFQATT and CDR2 is SNEGSKA (reference sequence). This CDR3 region has 14 residues. In DNA, the CDR3 is TGCAGTGCTATCCGGGACTCCAGAGACACTGAAGCTTTCTTT. It translates to CSAIRDSRDTEAFF.